Each of the 5 T cell receptor beta chains below was sequenced from the same sample in a study of blood T cells in healthy people across ages. Primers used in a second PCR of roughly 6 to 12 cycles were a sample-barcoded 5' primer and a J-beta primer mix. TCRdb recomputed calls from the 5' RACE reads with MiXCR, one row per CDR3 protein. The profile shows 1.5 million to 2 million distinct CDR3 sequences, over 25% of them singletons. The sample consisted of blood. The receptors derive from a woman aged 25 to 39 in good health.

This clonotype was seen ten or more times. The chain employs TRBV7-2 and TRBJ2-5; 8 nucleotides line up with TRBD1. The CDR3 loop spans 15 amino acids. Trimming cost V 2 bases and J 4 bases; bases outside gene matches: 6. The germline V gene has CDR1 SGHTA and CDR2 FQGNSA. In DNA, the CDR3 is TGTGCCAGCAGCTTAATCAGGGGGCGGGGAGAGACCCAGTACTTC. Encoded protein: CASSLIRGRGETQYF.

Concerning this clonotype itself: Here the CDR3 omits its conserved ending phenylalanine or tryptophan, so a read error is the likely source. This chain connects TRBV7-9 to TRBJ2-1; a possible D gene is TRBD1 (5 bases). Trimming left V 4 bases short and J 8 bases short, with 18 bases between. CDR1 is SEHNR, CDR2 FQNEAQ, per germline (reference sequence). This CDR3 is built from 15 residues. CDR3 sequence reads: CASSSSQGRKDEQFC. The CDR3 nucleotides are TGTGCCAGCAGCTCATCCCAGGGCCGAAAGGATGAGCAGTTCTGC.

This clonotype was observed a handful of times. The rearrangement links TRBV18 to TRBJ2-2; tentatively, D is TRBD2 (5 bases). This CDR3 region has 14 residues. Deletions cut 2 bases from V and 4 bases from J, with 8 bases between. The V gene's germline CDR1 is KGHSH and CDR2 LQKENI. CDR3 sequence: CASSPLGSTGELFF. The CDR3 DNA reads as TGTGCCAGCTCACCATTGGGGAGCACCGGGGAGCTGTTTTTT.

This clonotype was counted at least ten times. The chain uses TRBV15 and TRBJ2-7; unclear D gene. Germline V CDR1 and CDR2: LNHNV, YYDKDF (reference sequence). The CDR3 totals 13 residues. Deletions cut 0 bases from V and 6 bases from J, with 9 bases between. This CDR3 is CATSRDLNREQYF. Written as DNA, the CDR3 is TGTGCCACCAGCAGAGATCTAAATCGCGAGCAGTACTTC.

The rearrangement uses TRBV25-1 and TRBJ2-7, with 11 bases lining up with TRBD1. J was trimmed by 6 bases and V by 6 bases; bases with no gene match: 10. Germline V gene data show CDR1 as MGHDK and CDR2 as SYGVNS. This CDR3 comprises 15 residues. CDR3 region: CASRQTGTGGPEQYF. DNA of the CDR3: TGTGCCAGCAGACAAACCGGGACAGGGGGTCCCGAGCAGTACTTC.